These 20 T cell receptor beta chains came from one sample sequenced in a study of Ad26.COV2.S vaccination and SARS-CoV-2 variants (dated by TCRdb to the early 2020s). Libraries were constructed by the immunoSEQ multiplex PCR assay. TCRdb re-hosts the immuneACCESS table, in-frame sequences only. Its copies lack some clones; in the studies checked, an unresolved V gene accounts for under half of them, and the cause for the rest is not known. For this sample the table gives some 390,000 clones, of which 70% to 90% were detected only once. The top ten constitute 1.5% to 2% of the sample. The treatment or condition label, read with the paper, signifies: about 20 received Ad26.COV2.S at low or high dose, single or two shots; about five received placebo; per-sample allocation not given. For vaccine and placebo recipients, the sequenced repertoires came from samples collected on day 63 after the first injection.

Sequenced material: peripheral blood, taken in a trial of Ad26.COV2.S vaccine versus placebo. These receptors were taken from a person aged 18 to 59 who received the Ad26.COV2.S COVID-19 vaccine or a placebo.

The chain uses TRBV6-1 and TRBJ2-3; D possibly corresponds to TRBD2 (7 bases). Deletions cut 2 bases from V and 6 bases from J, with 12 bases between. The CDR3 has 14 residues. Germline V CDR1 and CDR2: MNHNS, SASEGT. CDR3 sequence reads: CASSERGARDTQYF. The DNA of the CDR3 is TGTGCCAGCAGTGAACGGGGGGCGCGGGATACGCAGTATTTT.

This sequence joins TRBV15 and TRBJ1-1; no definite D call. The CDR3 has 14 residues. V was shortened by 0 bases and J by 2 bases, with 7 bases between the two germline ends. CDR1 is LNHNV and CDR2 is YYDKDF in the germline V gene (reference sequence). The CDR3 bases are TGTGCCACCAGCAGAGAACTGGGTAACACTGAAGCTTTCTTT. It codes for CATSRELGNTEAFF.

The J gene is TRBJ2-7, the V gene TRBV7-2, with 12 bases identical to TRBD1. V lost 5 bases and J lost 4; bases outside the gene matches: 6. Germline lookup yields CDR1 SGHTA and CDR2 FQGNSA. This CDR3 comprises 15 residues. The DNA of the CDR3 is TGTGCCAGCAGCCCTTCGGGACAGGGGGCTTACGAGCAGTACTTC. As protein: CASSPSGQGAYEQYF.

The chain joins TRBV12-5 to TRBJ2-3; tentative D call: TRBD2 (5 bases). Trimming pared 7 bases from V and 5 bases from J, leaving 10 bases between. The CDR3 loop spans 12 amino acids. CDR1 is LGHNT, CDR2 FRNRAP, per germline. The CDR3 DNA is TGTGCTAGTGCCCCCGAGGGAGATACGCAGTATTTT. Translated: CASAPEGDTQYF.

The chain employs TRBV5-4 and TRBJ1-2; 7 positions agree with TRBD1. Looked up from germline, CDR1 is SGHNT and CDR2 is YYREEE (reference sequence). V lost 4 bases and J lost 2; bases outside the gene matches: 5. This CDR3 contains 14 residues. As DNA, the CDR3 is TGTGCCAGCAGCAGACCGACAGGGAACTATGGCTACACCTTC. Its translation: CASSRPTGNYGYTF.

This rearrangement joins TRBV6-5 to TRBJ2-3; no definite D call. Germline loops: CDR1 MNHEY, CDR2 SVGAGI. The CDR3 runs to 14 residues. V was pared by 0 bases and J by 0 bases, with 4 bases between. The CDR3 coding sequence is TGTGCCAGCAGTTACTCGGGGAGCACAGATACGCAGTATTTT. Translation: CASSYSGSTDTQYF.

Only one count was recorded for this clone. The rearrangement joins TRBV28 to TRBJ2-5; 7 positions agree with TRBD1. Germline assignment: CDR1 MDHEN and CDR2 SYDVKM. The CDR3 runs to 14 residues. The trim removed 5 bases at V and 5 bases at J, leaving 8 bases unmatched. The CDR3 loop reads CASSIQGDGETQYF. The DNA for the CDR3 is TGTGCCAGCAGTATTCAGGGGGATGGGGAGACCCAGTACTTC.

The chain uses TRBV7-8 and TRBJ2-5; 7 bases are shared with TRBD2. CDR3 size: 16 residues. Germline CDR1 and CDR2: SGHVS and FQNEAQ. Unmatched junction bases numbered 5, after V lost 0 bases and J lost 1 base. The DNA for the CDR3 is TGTGCCAGCAGCTTAGCTCCAGCGGGGATCCAAGAGACCCAGTACTTC. It translates to CASSLAPAGIQETQYF.

V and J are TRBV7-3 and TRBJ1-6, with D unclear. The CDR3 has 14 amino acids. V was trimmed by 4 bases and J by 4 bases, leaving 8 bases between them. Germline CDR1 and CDR2: SGHTA and FQGTGA. CDR3 DNA: TGTGCCAGCAGCTCAGACTTGTATAATTCACCCCTCCACTTT. It is translated as CASSSDLYNSPLHF.

V gene TRBV27 combines with J gene TRBJ1-1; no definite D call. Germline CDR1 is MNHEY and CDR2 is SMNVEV (reference sequence). The CDR3 contains 13 residues. The V end lost 2 bases, the J end lost 4 bases, and 8 bases lay between the germline ends. The CDR3 nucleotides are TGTGCCAGCAGTTTAAACCCTGGCACTGAAGCTTTCTTT. As protein: CASSLNPGTEAFF.

This chain joins TRBV27 and TRBJ2-7; no clear D gene. The CDR3 runs 12 residues. V was cut by 4 bases and J by 3 bases, with 7 bases left in between. Germline CDR1 is MNHEY and CDR2 is SMNVEV (reference sequence). Here the CDR3 reads CASSSSRYEQYF. Written as DNA, the CDR3 is TGTGCCAGCAGTTCCAGCCGCTACGAGCAGTACTTC.

This sequence joins TRBV6-5 and TRBJ1-5; TRBD1 aligns across 9 bases. Germline V gives CDR1 MNHEY, CDR2 SVGAGI. Losses at the gene ends were 6 bases for V and 5 bases for J; bases not matched to a gene: 8. This CDR3 has 15 amino acids. The CDR3 is CASRATTGGYQPQHF. The CDR3 nucleotides are TGTGCCAGCAGGGCAACCACAGGGGGCTATCAGCCCCAGCATTTT.

The CDR3: CASSRQAGGNEQYF. CDR3 nucleotides: TGTGCCAGCAGTCGACAAGCAGGGGGAAACGAGCAGTACTTC. The V gene is TRBV6-5, the J gene TRBJ2-7, with 7 bases that match TRBD1. The V gene end was trimmed by 5 bases and the J gene end by 5 bases; junction bases not matched to a gene: 9. Germline V CDR1 and CDR2: MNHEY, SVGAGI. There are 14 residues in the CDR3.

The chain links TRBV10-3 to TRBJ2-1; D unclear. CDR1 and CDR2 (germline): ENHRY, SYGVKD. V was clipped by 0 bases and J by 9 bases, with 12 bases between them. This CDR3 region has 14 residues. The CDR3 protein is CAISESGSAGEQFF. CDR3 nucleotides: TGTGCCATCAGTGAGTCGGGCTCGGCCGGTGAGCAGTTCTTC.

This sequence joins TRBV29-1 and TRBJ1-3; TRBD1 agrees at 7 bases. The germline gives CDR1 SQVTM, CDR2 ANQGSEA. The V segment lost 6 bases and the J segment 10 bases; nucleotides outside the gene matches: 6. This CDR3 region has 11 residues. CDR3 amino acids: CSVRTGETIYF. The CDR3 DNA sequence: TGCAGCGTGCGAACAGGGGAGACCATATATTTT.

The chain has TRBV7-2 and TRBJ2-1; D is tentatively TRBD1 or TRBD2 (5 bases each). Germline-derived CDR1 and CDR2 are SGHTA and FQGNSA. This CDR3 spans 14 amino acids. The V end was cut by 5 bases, the J end by 4 bases, with 12 bases between. In nucleotides, the CDR3 is TGTGCCAGCAGCGCTGGGGACGAGTACAATGAGCAGTTCTTC. Its translation is CASSAGDEYNEQFF.

The rearrangement links TRBV5-1 to TRBJ1-4; D is ambiguous. The CDR3 extends over 14 amino acids. The V gene lost 0 bases and the J gene lost 3 bases, with 6 bases spanning the gap. CDR1 and CDR2 (germline): SGHRS, YFSETQ. CDR3 nucleotide sequence: TGCGCCAGCAGCTTGGAATCCCCTAATGAAAAACTGTTTTTT. It translates to CASSLESPNEKLFF.

This chain links TRBV12-3 or TRBV12-4 with TRBJ1-1, with a possible D match to TRBD1 (5 bases). V lost 6 bases and J 6 bases, leaving 14 bases between the germline ends. CDR3 length: 13 amino acids. DNA of the CDR3: TGTGCCAGCAGGGTGACAGCGCAGGCTGAAGCTTTCTTT. Protein: CASRVTAQAEAFF.

J is TRBJ2-1 and V is TRBV3-1 (or the pseudogene TRBV3-2); 7 bases match TRBD2. Germline CDR1 reads LGHDT; CDR2 reads YNNKEL (reference sequence). The CDR3 is 14 residues long. Trimming took 4 bases from V and 7 from J; bases not matched to a gene: 7. In nucleotides, the CDR3 is TGTGCCAGCAGCCTCGAGCGGGAAGCTAATGAGCAGTTCTTC. Protein: CASSLEREANEQFF.

This chain uses TRBV5-8 with TRBJ2-3, with a tentative D call TRBD1 (5 bases). The CDR3 spans 15 residues. CDR1 is SGHTS, CDR2 YDEGEE, per germline. Trimming removed 1 base from V and 3 bases from J, with 12 bases in between. The CDR3 coding sequence is TGTGCCAGCAGCTTGCAGGGTGCCAGAACAGATACGCAGTATTTT. Amino acids: CASSLQGARTDTQYF.